The sequence of this T cell receptor (beta chain) was determined in a study of shared clonotypes between healthy human individuals. Measured with immunoSEQ multiplex PCR; TCRdb has only the in-frame clones, and not every one. The sample carries more than 2 million clones, around 95% recorded once. The CDR3 length is 16 residues. CDR1 MGHRA and CDR2 YSYEKL come from the germline V gene. The V and J ends lost 1 base and 4 bases respectively, with 17 bases between them. The sequencing input was naive CD4+ T cells sorted from blood. Subset defined: CD45RA+ positively selected. This TCR derives from a man between 18 and 35 years old in good health. V gene TRBV4-1 combines with J gene TRBJ2-7, with a possible D match to TRBD1 (6 bases). CDR3 in amino acids: CASSQADTGYYYEQYF. Here the CDR3 DNA reads TGCGCCAGCAGCCAAGCAGATACAGGGTACTATTACGAGCAGTACTTC.